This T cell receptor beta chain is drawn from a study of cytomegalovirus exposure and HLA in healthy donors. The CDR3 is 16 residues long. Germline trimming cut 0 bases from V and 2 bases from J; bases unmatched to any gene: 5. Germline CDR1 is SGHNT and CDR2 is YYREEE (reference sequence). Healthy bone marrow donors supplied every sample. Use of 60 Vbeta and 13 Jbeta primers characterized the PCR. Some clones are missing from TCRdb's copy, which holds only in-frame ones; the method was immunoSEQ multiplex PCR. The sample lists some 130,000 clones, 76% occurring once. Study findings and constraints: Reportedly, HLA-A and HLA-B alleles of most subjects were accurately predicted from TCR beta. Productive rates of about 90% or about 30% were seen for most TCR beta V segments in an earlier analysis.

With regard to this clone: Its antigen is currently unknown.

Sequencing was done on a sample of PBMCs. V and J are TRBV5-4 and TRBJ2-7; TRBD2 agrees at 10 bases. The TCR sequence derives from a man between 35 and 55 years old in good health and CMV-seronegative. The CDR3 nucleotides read TGTGCCAGCAGCTTGGCTAGCGGGAGTCTTGCCTACGAGCAGTACTTC. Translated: CASSLASGSLAYEQYF.